This record covers a single T cell receptor beta chain. The data derive from a study of blood T cell repertoires in COVID-19. Turning to the study itself: The origin of the acute and convalescent COVID-19 samples was the United States, Italy and Spain.

With 4 bases clipped from V and 7 bases from J, the junction kept 8 bases outside the gene matches. The V gene's germline CDR1 is SGHDN and CDR2 FVKESK. CDR3 length equals 15 residues. The method was immunoSEQ multiplex PCR; TCRdb's version includes in-frame clones alone and lacks a portion of them. The repertoire holds about 310,000 clones, around 90% seen once, with less than 3.5% in the top ten. V is TRBV14 and J is TRBJ2-2; 8 positions agree with TRBD1. The source material was peripheral blood. The sequence came from a young woman with COVID-19, enrolled during active disease. This CDR3 reads CASSPWTGMSGELFF. As DNA, the CDR3 is TGTGCCAGCAGCCCTTGGACAGGGATGAGCGGGGAGCTGTTTTTT.